The 24 T cell receptor beta chains below were found in one sample sequenced in a study of CD8+CD57+ T cells in acquired aplastic anemia. Genomic DNA constituted the template upon which TCR beta VDJ and CDR3 profiling was performed. From the reads, TCRdb called clonotypes with MiXCR, one entry per CDR3 protein. The repertoire holds about 170,000 distinct CDR3 sequences, with roughly 48% as singletons. The sequencing input was sorted CD4+, CD8+, or CD8+CD57+ T cells (not recorded which) from PBMCs. The receptors shown here come from a human donor in good health.

This clonotype was detected ten times or more. The chain couples TRBV5-1 to TRBJ2-2; no reliable D call. This CDR3 has 16 residues. V lost 0 bases, J lost 1 base, and 10 bases lay in between. The V gene's germline CDR1 is SGHRS and CDR2 YFSETQ. The CDR3 bases are TGCGCCAGCAGCTTGGCCAGGTTTGGGAACACCGGGGAGCTGTTTTTT. Amino acid sequence: CASSLARFGNTGELFF.

CDR3 in amino acids: CASSPGQGKRQYF. DNA for the CDR3: TGTGCCAGCAGCCCTGGACAGGGGAAGAGGCAGTACTTC. This chain links TRBV11-2 with TRBJ2-7; 9 nucleotides match TRBD1. Germline-derived CDR1 and CDR2 are SGHAT and FQNNGV. The CDR3 runs 13 residues. V dropped 5 bases and J dropped 9; count of bases not matched to a gene: 8.

Note on this clonotype: The limits of the CDR3 on the DNA are not certain, so only TCRdb's listed CDR3 is given. This chain connects TRBV7-6 to TRBJ2-5; the tabulated D call, TRBD1, remains unverified against the DNA. Germline V lookup: CDR1 SGHVS, CDR2 FNYEAQ. A total of 20 residues make up the CDR3, ends included. CDR3 sequence: CASSFYICSAPRPLQETQYF.

DNA for the CDR3: TGTGCCATCAGTAGGACTAGCGGGAACACCATATATTTT. Protein product: CAISRTSGNTIYF. The V gene is TRBV10-3, the J gene TRBJ1-3; D unresolved. The CDR3 is 13 amino acids. Trimming took off 5 bases at V and 7 bases at J, with 12 bases between the two ends. The V gene's germline CDR1 is ENHRY and CDR2 SYGVKD.

This clonotype came up many times. CDR3 in amino acids: CASSENRTPRSSPLHF. CDR3 DNA: TGTGCCAGCAGTGAAAACCGGACCCCTCGGAGTTCACCCCTCCACTTT. J is TRBJ1-6 and V is TRBV6-1, with D unclear. The V gene lost 2 bases and the J gene lost 9 bases, with 17 bases spanning the gap. The CDR3 covers 16 residues. The germline CDR1 and CDR2 sequences are MNHNS and SASEGT.

This clonotype was counted only a few times. The genes are TRBV6-6 and TRBJ2-4, with D unresolved. The CDR3 spans 15 residues. Germline CDR1 reads MNHNY; CDR2 reads SVGAGI (reference sequence). The V end lost 2 bases, the J end lost 4 bases, and 12 bases lay between the germline ends. CDR3 DNA sequence: TGTGCCAGCAGTTACGATTCCAACCCTAAAAACATTCAGTACTTC. It specifies CASSYDSNPKNIQYF.

CDR3 DNA sequence: TGTGCCAGCAGCTTAAGTGGCGCGGGGGAGACCCAGTACTTC. Amino acid sequence: CASSLSGAGETQYF. This chain connects TRBV7-2 to TRBJ2-5; weak D call: TRBD2 (6 bases). V shed 2 bases and J shed 5 bases, with 12 bases lying between them. CDR1 is SGHTA and CDR2 is FQGNSA in the germline V gene. The CDR3 contains 14 residues.

The chain has TRBV18 and TRBJ2-5; TRBD1 matches 8 bases. The germline V gene encodes CDR1 KGHSH and CDR2 LQKENI. V dropped 1 base and J dropped 3; count of bases not matched to a gene: 10. This CDR3 spans 17 amino acids. The CDR3 protein is CASSPQSRGRGEETQYF. For the CDR3, the DNA is TGTGCCAGCTCACCACAATCCAGGGGGCGCGGGGAAGAGACCCAGTACTTC.

The table lists this clonotype with a few counts. This chain connects TRBV29-1 to TRBJ1-1; 8 positions agree with TRBD1. Germline CDR1 is SQVTM and CDR2 is ANQGSEA. The CDR3 consists of 13 residues. The ends lost 3 bases at V and 5 bases at J; junction bases unmatched: 5. In DNA form, the CDR3 reads TGCAGCGTTGAGACAGGGGTCGGAACTGAAGCTTTCTTT. Its translation is CSVETGVGTEAFF.

This chain joins TRBV2 and TRBJ2-5, with 7 bases aligning to TRBD1. J gave up 1 base and V 9 bases, and 11 bases lay outside the gene matches. The CDR3 covers 15 residues. Germline assignment: CDR1 SNHLY and CDR2 FYNNEI. The CDR3 bases are TGTGCCAGTCATACAGGGGTCCCCTCCCAAGAGACCCAGTACTTC. Protein: CASHTGVPSQETQYF.

This clonotype showed up many times. The V and J genes are TRBV20-1 and TRBJ1-1; perhaps TRBD1 as D (6 bases). Trimming took 7 bases from V and 5 from J, leaving 14 bases between them. This CDR3 region has 12 residues. Germline assignment: CDR1 DFQATT and CDR2 SNEGSKA (reference sequence). CDR3 coding DNA: TGCAGTGGGACACAGGGTGGTACTGAAGCTTTCTTT. It codes for CSGTQGGTEAFF.

This clonotype was picked up many times. The chain couples TRBV5-8 to TRBJ1-2, with a weak D call TRBD1 (5 bases). V was pared by 0 bases and J by 6 bases, with 21 bases between. Germline V lookup: CDR1 SGHTS, CDR2 YDEGEE. There are 17 residues in the CDR3. The CDR3 protein is CASSLATQRRGFDGYTF. Here the CDR3 DNA reads TGTGCCAGCAGCTTGGCCACCCAGCGGCGGGGCTTCGATGGCTACACCTTC.

To note about this clonotype: A much larger clone is a single base away; this may be a read error. The chain has TRBV12-5 and TRBJ2-1, with a possible D match to TRBD2 (5 bases). The CDR3 covers 12 residues. Germline CDR1 reads LGHNT; CDR2 reads FRNRAP. The CDR3, as DNA: TGTGCTGGTGGTCCGCCGGCGGGTGAGCAGTTCTTC. This codes for CAGGPPAGEQFF.

This chain uses TRBV6-5 with TRBJ1-2; the match to TRBD1 covers 7 bases. Per the germline V gene, CDR1 is MNHEY and CDR2 is SVGAGI. This CDR3 is 15 amino acids long. V was clipped by 4 bases and J by 0 bases; unmatched bases: 5. This CDR3 reads CASSFRDSPNYGYTF. CDR3 sequence (DNA): TGTGCCAGCAGTTTCCGGGACAGTCCTAACTATGGCTACACCTTC.

With respect to this clonotype: A much bigger clone sits one base away, suggesting this may be a read error. The rearrangement links TRBV11-2 to TRBJ2-1, with D unresolved. V lost 5 bases to trimming and J lost 7 bases, with 21 bases between them. Germline V gives CDR1 SGHAT, CDR2 FQNNGV. This CDR3 has 16 amino acids. CDR3 nucleotides: TGTGCCAGCAGCACGATGGGCAGGCCACAAGGGAATGAGCAGTTCTTC. The encoded protein is CASSTMGRPQGNEQFF.

This clonotype was observed many times. The rearrangement links TRBV6-1 to TRBJ2-7; 7 positions match TRBD1. The CDR3 has 13 amino acids. V dropped 6 bases and J dropped 6; count of bases not matched to a gene: 8. Germline V gene data show CDR1 as MNHNS and CDR2 as SASEGT. This CDR3 reads CASRVIQGREQYF. CDR3 DNA sequence: TGTGCCAGCAGGGTGATACAGGGGCGCGAGCAGTACTTC.

This clonotype came up many times. The rearrangement joins TRBV5-6 to TRBJ1-6; D ambiguous. The V gene lost 4 bases and the J gene lost 9 bases, with 14 bases spanning the gap. CDR1 and CDR2 (germline): SGHDT, YYEEEE. The CDR3 runs to 14 residues. The CDR3 protein is CASSPRELGSPLHF. For the CDR3, the DNA is TGTGCCAGCAGCCCCCGGGAGCTGGGTTCACCCCTCCACTTT.

The sample holds many counts of this clonotype. The chain uses TRBV6-4 and TRBJ2-1; TRBD2 matches at 7 bases. Germline V gives CDR1 MRHNA, CDR2 SNTAGT. Trimming cost V 2 bases and J 1 base; bases outside gene matches: 5. The CDR3 length is 16 residues. The CDR3 nucleotides are TGTGCCAGCAGTGACACTAGCGTAGGGTCCTACAATGAGCAGTTCTTC. The encoded protein is CASSDTSVGSYNEQFF.

This clonotype has at least ten counts. The DNA for the CDR3 is TGTGCCAGCAGCCAGTCCGGGGCAGGTACAAATTCACCCCTCCACTTT. Translation gives CASSQSGAGTNSPLHF. The chain has TRBV4-2 and TRBJ1-6; weak D call: TRBD1 (5 bases). Deletions cut 3 bases from V and 7 bases from J, with 16 bases between. The CDR3 is 16 amino acids. Per the germline V gene, CDR1 is LGHNA and CDR2 is YNFKEQ.

The J gene is TRBJ1-1, the V gene TRBV2; D might be TRBD1 (6 bases). This CDR3 has 11 amino acids. Trimming removed 7 bases from V and 5 bases from J, with 8 bases in between. CDR1 is SNHLY, CDR2 FYNNEI, per germline. Here the CDR3 reads CASKGGTEAFF. DNA for the CDR3: TGTGCCAGCAAGGGGGGGACTGAAGCTTTCTTT.

V is TRBV10-2 and J is TRBJ2-5; 16 bases match TRBD2. V lost 4 bases, J lost 4 bases, and 9 bases stayed unmatched. From germline, CDR1 is WSHSY and CDR2 SAAADI. The CDR3 contains 18 residues. The CDR3 region has the DNA TGCGCCAGCAGTGGAATGGGACTAGCGGGAGGGTGGGGAGAGACCCAGTACTTC. Translated: CASSGMGLAGGWGETQYF.

The chain couples TRBV19 to TRBJ1-3; D not certain. Germline CDR1 reads LNHDA; CDR2 reads SQIVND (reference sequence). The CDR3 is made up of 16 amino acids. Trimming removed 5 bases from V and 0 bases from J, with 14 bases in between. DNA of the CDR3: TGTGCCAGTAGTTCCGGGTTGACGAGCTCTGGAAACACCATATATTTT. Translation: CASSSGLTSSGNTIYF.

This clonotype was seen just once. A much larger clone differs by one base, so this may be a read error. The chain uses TRBV6-1 and TRBJ1-4; D is uncertain. CDR1 is MNHNS and CDR2 is SASEGT in the germline V gene. CDR3 length: 13 amino acids. CDR3 amino acids: CASCEVLREKLFF. As DNA, the CDR3 is TGTGCCAGCTGTGAAGTTCTACGCGAAAAACTGTTTTTT.

This clonotype showed up many times. The V and J genes are TRBV6-5 and TRBJ2-7, with TRBD1 matching over 11 bases. J gave up 3 bases and V 4 bases, and 11 bases lay outside the gene matches. The CDR3 has 17 amino acids. Germline V gene sequence: CDR1 MNHEY, CDR2 SVGAGI. The CDR3 loop reads CASSFRDRGMLGYEQYF. The CDR3 nucleotides read TGTGCCAGCAGTTTCCGGGACAGGGGGATGCTAGGCTACGAGCAGTACTTC.